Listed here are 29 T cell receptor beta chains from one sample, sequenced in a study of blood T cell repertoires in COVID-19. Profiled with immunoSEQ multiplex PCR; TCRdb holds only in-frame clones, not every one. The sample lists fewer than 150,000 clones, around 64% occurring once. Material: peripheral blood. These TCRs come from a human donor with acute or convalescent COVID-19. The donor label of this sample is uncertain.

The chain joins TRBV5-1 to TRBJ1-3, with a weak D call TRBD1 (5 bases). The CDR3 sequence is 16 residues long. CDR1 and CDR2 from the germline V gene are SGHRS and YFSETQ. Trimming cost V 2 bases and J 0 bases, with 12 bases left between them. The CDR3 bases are TGCGCCAGCAGCTTCTCCGCCAGGGACTCTGGAAACACCATATATTTT. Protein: CASSFSARDSGNTIYF.

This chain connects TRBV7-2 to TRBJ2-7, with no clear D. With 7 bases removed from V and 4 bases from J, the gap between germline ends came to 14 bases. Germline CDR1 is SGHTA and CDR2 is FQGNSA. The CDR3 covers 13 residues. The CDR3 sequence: CASTFSPGYEQYF. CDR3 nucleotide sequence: TGTGCCAGCACTTTTTCCCCCGGGTACGAGCAGTACTTC.

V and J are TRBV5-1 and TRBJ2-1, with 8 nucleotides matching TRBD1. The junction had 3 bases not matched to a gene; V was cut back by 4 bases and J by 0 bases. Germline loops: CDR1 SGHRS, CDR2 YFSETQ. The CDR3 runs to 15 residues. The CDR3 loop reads CASSNTGGSYNEQFF. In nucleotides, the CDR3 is TGCGCCAGCAGCAATACAGGGGGCTCCTACAATGAGCAGTTCTTC.

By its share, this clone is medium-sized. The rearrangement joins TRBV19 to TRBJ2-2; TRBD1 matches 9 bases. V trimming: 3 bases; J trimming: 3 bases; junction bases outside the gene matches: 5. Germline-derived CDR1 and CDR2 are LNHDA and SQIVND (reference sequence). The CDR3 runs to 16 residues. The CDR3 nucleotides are TGTGCCAGTAGTATCGGGACAGGGAGGGACACCGGGGAGCTGTTTTTT. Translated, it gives CASSIGTGRDTGELFF.

The CDR3 DNA follows: TGTGCCAGCAGCCAGGGACTAGCGGGGGAAGAGACCCAGTACTTC. This codes for CASSQGLAGEETQYF. The chain carries TRBV7-3 and TRBJ2-5; 14 nucleotides align to TRBD2. The germline CDR1 and CDR2 sequences are SGHTA and FQGTGA. The junction had 2 bases not matched to a gene; V was cut back by 5 bases and J by 3 bases. The CDR3 has 15 amino acids. Based on the CDR3 plus reference TRBV7-3 and TRBJ2-5, the full variable domain is GAGVSQTPSNKVTEKGKYVELRCDPISGHTALYWYRQSLGQGPEFLIYFQGTGAADDSGLPNDRFFAVRPEGSVSTLKIQRTERGDSAVYLCASSQGLAGEETQYFGPGTRLLVL.

The CDR3 bases are TGTGCCAGCAGTAGGACCGGGACAATGAACACTGAAGCTTTCTTT. Protein: CASSRTGTMNTEAFF. The chain joins TRBV6-5 to TRBJ1-1; D is possibly TRBD1 (6 bases). The V gene's germline CDR1 is MNHEY and CDR2 SVGAGI. CDR3 length: 15 residues. The germline V and J ends were trimmed by 5 bases and 0 bases, with 13 bases remaining between them.

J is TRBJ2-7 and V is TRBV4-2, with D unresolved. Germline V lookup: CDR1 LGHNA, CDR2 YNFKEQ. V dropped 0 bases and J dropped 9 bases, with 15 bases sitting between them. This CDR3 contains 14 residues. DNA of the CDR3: TGTGCCAGCAGCCAAGAGTCGTCCCTACGGAGGCAGTACTTC. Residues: CASSQESSLRRQYF.

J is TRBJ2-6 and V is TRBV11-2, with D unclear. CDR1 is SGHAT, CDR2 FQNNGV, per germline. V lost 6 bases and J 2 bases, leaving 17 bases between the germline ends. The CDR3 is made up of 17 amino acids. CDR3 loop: CASRAGSMRPGANVLTF. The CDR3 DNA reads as TGTGCCAGCAGAGCCGGGTCCATGCGTCCTGGGGCCAACGTCCTGACTTTC.

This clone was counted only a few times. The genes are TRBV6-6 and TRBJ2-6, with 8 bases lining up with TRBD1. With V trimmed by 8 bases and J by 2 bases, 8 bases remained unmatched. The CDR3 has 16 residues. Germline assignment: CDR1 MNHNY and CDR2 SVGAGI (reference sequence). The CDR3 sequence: CASSRQGAAGANVLTF. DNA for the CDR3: TGTGCCAGCTCCCGCCAGGGGGCTGCTGGGGCCAACGTCCTGACTTTC.

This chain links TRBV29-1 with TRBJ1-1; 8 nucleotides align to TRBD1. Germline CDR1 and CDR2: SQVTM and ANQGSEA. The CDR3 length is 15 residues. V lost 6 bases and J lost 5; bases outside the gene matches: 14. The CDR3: CSVAGQALGGTEAFF. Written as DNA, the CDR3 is TGCAGCGTAGCGGGACAGGCCCTGGGGGGTACTGAAGCTTTCTTT.

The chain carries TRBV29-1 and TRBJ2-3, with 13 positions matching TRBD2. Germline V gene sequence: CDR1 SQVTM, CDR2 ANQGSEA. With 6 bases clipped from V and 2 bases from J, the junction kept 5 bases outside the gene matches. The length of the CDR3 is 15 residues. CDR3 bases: TGCAGCGTGCCCGGACTAGCGGGGGACACAGATACGCAGTATTTT. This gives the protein CSVPGLAGDTDTQYF.

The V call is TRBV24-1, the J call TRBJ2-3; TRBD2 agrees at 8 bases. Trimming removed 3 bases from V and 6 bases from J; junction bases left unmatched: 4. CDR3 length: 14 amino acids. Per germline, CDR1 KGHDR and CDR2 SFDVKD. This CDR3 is CATSDSGGWDTQYF. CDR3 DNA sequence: TGTGCCACCAGTGATAGCGGGGGATGGGATACGCAGTATTTT.

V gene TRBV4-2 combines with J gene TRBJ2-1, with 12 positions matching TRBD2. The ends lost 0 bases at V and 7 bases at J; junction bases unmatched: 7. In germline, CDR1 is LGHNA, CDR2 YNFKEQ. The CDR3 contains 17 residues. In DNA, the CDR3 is TGTGCCAGCAGCCAAGATCTAGCGGGGGGGCCGCGTAATGAGCAGTTCTTC. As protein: CASSQDLAGGPRNEQFF.

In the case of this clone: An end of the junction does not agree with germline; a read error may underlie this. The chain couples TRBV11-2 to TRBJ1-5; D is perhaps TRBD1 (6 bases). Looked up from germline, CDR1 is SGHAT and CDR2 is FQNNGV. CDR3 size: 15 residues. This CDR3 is CASSLEGGSNQPQHF. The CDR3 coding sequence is TGTGCCAGCAGCCTAGAGGGGGGTAGCAATCAGCCCCAGCATTTT.

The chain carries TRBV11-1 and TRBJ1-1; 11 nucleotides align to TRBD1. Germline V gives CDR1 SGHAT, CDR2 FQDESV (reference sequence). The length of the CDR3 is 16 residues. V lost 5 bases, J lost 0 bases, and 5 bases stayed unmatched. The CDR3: CASSLGQGAMNTEAFF. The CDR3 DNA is TGTGCCAGCAGCCTCGGACAGGGGGCCATGAACACTGAAGCTTTCTTT.

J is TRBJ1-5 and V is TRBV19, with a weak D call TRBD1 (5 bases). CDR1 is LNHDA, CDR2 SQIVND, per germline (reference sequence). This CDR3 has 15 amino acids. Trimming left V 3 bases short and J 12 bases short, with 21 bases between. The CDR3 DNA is TGTGCCAGTAGTATTAGTTTAGGGGCGTGGGAGGTCCAGCATTTT. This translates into CASSISLGAWEVQHF.

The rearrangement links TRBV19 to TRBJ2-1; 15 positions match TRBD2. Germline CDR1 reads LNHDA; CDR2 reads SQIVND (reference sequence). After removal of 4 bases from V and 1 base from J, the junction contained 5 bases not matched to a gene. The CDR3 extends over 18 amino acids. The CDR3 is CASSTGLAGGRSYNEQFF. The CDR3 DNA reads TGTGCCAGTAGTACGGGACTAGCGGGGGGACGATCCTACAATGAGCAGTTCTTC. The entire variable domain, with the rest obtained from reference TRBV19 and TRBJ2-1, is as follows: DGGITQSPKYLFRKEGQNVTLSCEQNLNHDAMYWYRQDPGQGLRLIYYSQIVNDFQKGDIAEGYSVSREKKESFPLTVTSAQKNPTAFYLCASSTGLAGGRSYNEQFFGPGTRLTVL.

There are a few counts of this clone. CDR3 sequence: CASSQTGQETQYF. The DNA for the CDR3 is TGTGCCAGCAGCCAAACAGGACAAGAGACCCAGTACTTC. This chain uses TRBV11-2 with TRBJ2-5; D perhaps matches TRBD1 (5 bases). There are 13 residues in the CDR3. The germline CDR1 and CDR2 sequences are SGHAT and FQNNGV. Trimming took 5 bases from V and 2 from J, leaving 9 bases between them.

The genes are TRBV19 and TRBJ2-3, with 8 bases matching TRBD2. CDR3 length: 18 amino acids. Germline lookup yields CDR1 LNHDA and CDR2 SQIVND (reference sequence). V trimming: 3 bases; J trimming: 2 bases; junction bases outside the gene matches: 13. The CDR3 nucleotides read TGTGCCAGTAGTATGAGGACTAGCCGTGTCGGGCACACAGATACGCAGTATTTT. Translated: CASSMRTSRVGHTDTQYF.

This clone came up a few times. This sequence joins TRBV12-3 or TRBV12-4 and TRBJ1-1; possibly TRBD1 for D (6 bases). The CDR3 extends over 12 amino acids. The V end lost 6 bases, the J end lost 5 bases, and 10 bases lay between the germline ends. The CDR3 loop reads CASSLQGTEAFF. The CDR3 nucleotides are TGTGCCAGCAGCCTGCAGGGGACTGAAGCTTTCTTT.

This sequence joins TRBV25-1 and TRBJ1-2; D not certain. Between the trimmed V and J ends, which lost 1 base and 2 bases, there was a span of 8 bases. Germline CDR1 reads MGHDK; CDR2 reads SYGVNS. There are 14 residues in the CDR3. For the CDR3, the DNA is TGTGCCAGCAGTGAATCAGGCAGGAACTATGGCTACACCTTC. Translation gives CASSESGRNYGYTF.

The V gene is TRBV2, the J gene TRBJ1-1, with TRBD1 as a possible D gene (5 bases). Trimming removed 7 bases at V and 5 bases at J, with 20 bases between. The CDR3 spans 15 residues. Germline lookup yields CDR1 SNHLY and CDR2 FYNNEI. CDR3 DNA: TGTGCCAGCACCCTCCGGCAGGGCAGAAATACTGAAGCTTTCTTT. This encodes CASTLRQGRNTEAFF.

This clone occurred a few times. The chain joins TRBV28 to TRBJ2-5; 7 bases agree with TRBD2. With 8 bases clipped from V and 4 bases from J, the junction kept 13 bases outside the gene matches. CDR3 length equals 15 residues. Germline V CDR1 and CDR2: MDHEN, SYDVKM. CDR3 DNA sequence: TGTGCCAGCCTTACTGGCGGGGGTTTCGGAGAGACCCAGTACTTC. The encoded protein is CASLTGGGFGETQYF.

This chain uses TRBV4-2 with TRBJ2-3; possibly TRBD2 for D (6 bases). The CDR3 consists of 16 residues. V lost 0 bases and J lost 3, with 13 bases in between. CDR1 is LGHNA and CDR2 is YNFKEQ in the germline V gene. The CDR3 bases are TGTGCCAGCAGCCAAGAGATTACCGCGGGGACAGATACGCAGTATTTT. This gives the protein CASSQEITAGTDTQYF.

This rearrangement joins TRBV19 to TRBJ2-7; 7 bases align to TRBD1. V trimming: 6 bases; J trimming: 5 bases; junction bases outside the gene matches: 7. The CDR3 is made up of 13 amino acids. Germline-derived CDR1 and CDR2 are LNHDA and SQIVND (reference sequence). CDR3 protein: CASSTTGQHEQYF. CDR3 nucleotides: TGTGCCAGTAGCACGACAGGGCAGCACGAGCAGTACTTC. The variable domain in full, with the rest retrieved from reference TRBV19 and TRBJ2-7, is DGGITQSPKYLFRKEGQNVTLSCEQNLNHDAMYWYRQDPGQGLRLIYYSQIVNDFQKGDIAEGYSVSREKKESFPLTVTSAQKNPTAFYLCASSTTGQHEQYFGPGTRLTVT.

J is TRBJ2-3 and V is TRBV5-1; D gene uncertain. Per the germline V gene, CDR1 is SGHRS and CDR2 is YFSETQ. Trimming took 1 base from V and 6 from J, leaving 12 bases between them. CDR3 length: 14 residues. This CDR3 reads CASSLMQASDTQYF. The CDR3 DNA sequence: TGCGCCAGCAGCTTGATGCAGGCGTCCGATACGCAGTATTTT.

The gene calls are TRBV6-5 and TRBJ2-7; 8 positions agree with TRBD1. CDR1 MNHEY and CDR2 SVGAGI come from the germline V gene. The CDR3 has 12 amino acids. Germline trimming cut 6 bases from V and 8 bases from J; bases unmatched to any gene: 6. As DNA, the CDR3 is TGTGCCAGCAGGGTTACAGGGGGGAAGCAGTACTTC. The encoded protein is CASRVTGGKQYF.

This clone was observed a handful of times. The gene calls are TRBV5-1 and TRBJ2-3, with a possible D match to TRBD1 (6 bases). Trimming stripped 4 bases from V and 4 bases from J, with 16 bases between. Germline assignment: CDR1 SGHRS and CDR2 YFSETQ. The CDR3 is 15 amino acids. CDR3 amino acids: CASSIGTTRPDTQYF. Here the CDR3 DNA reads TGCGCCAGCAGCATCGGGACAACTAGGCCAGATACGCAGTATTTT.

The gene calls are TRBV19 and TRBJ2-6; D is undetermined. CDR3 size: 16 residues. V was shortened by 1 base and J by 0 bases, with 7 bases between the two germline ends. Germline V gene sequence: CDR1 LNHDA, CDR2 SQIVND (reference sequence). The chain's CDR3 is CASSIGRGSGANVLTF. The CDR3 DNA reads TGTGCCAGTAGTATAGGAAGAGGCTCTGGGGCCAACGTCCTGACTTTC. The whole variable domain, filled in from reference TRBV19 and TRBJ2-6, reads DGGITQSPKYLFRKEGQNVTLSCEQNLNHDAMYWYRQDPGQGLRLIYYSQIVNDFQKGDIAEGYSVSREKKESFPLTVTSAQKNPTAFYLCASSIGRGSGANVLTFGAGSRLTVL.